The 30 T cell receptor beta chains in this list originate from one sample, sequenced in a study of T cells after yellow fever vaccination. One entry per CDR3 protein results from TCRdb running MiXCR on the 5' RACE reads. In the table there are a few hundred thousand distinct CDR3 sequences, approximately 21% of which are singletons. Material: PBMCs, obtained 15 days after the yellow fever booster vaccination. These receptors were taken from a man aged 25-45 years who received the YFV17D yellow fever vaccine.

The chain has TRBV27 and TRBJ2-1; D is perhaps TRBD1 or TRBD2 (5 bases each). Germline loops: CDR1 MNHEY, CDR2 SMNVEV (reference sequence). The length of the CDR3 is 16 residues. V was trimmed by 6 bases and J by 1 base, leaving 16 bases between them. The CDR3: CASSPGQAVSYNEQFF. Written as DNA, the CDR3 is TGTGCCAGCAGCCCGGGGCAGGCTGTTTCCTACAATGAGCAGTTCTTC.

This clonotype was seen a handful of times. In DNA, the CDR3 is TGTGCCAGCAGCGCCCGAGGGGGGAACACTGAAGCTTTCTTT. It encodes CASSARGGNTEAFF. The J gene is TRBJ1-1, the V gene TRBV9; D is possibly TRBD1 (6 bases). The V end lost 3 bases, the J end lost 1 base, and 10 bases lay between the germline ends. The CDR3 contains 14 residues. The V gene's germline CDR1 is SGDLS and CDR2 YYNGEE.

This clonotype showed up just a few times. V usage is TRBV12-5 and J usage is TRBJ2-5, with TRBD2 identical over 8 bases. V shed 5 bases and J 2 bases; nucleotides not matched to a gene: 4. The CDR3 covers 14 residues. Germline loops: CDR1 LGHNT, CDR2 FRNRAP. CDR3 loop: CASGRGGGQETQYF. The CDR3 DNA follows: TGTGCTAGTGGTCGGGGGGGGGGTCAAGAGACCCAGTACTTC.

This clonotype occurred a few times. This chain uses TRBV29-1 with TRBJ2-5; D could derive from TRBD1 or TRBD2 (6 bases each). Between the trimmed V and J ends, which lost 8 bases and 5 bases, there was a span of 15 bases. This CDR3 contains 12 residues. Germline CDR1 and CDR2: SQVTM and ANQGSEA. Here the CDR3 reads CSHLGGKETQYF. Here the CDR3 DNA reads TGCAGCCATCTAGGGGGGAAGGAGACCCAGTACTTC.

This clonotype was found a few times. The chain carries TRBV7-9 and TRBJ2-4; 7 nucleotides agree with TRBD2. J gave up 1 base and V 0 bases, and 6 bases lay outside the gene matches. CDR3 length: 17 residues. The germline CDR1 and CDR2 sequences are SEHNR and FQNEAQ (reference sequence). Here the CDR3 reads CASSLASSGRAKNIQYF. CDR3 nucleotide sequence: TGTGCCAGCAGCTTAGCTTCTTCCGGGAGGGCCAAAAACATTCAGTACTTC.

This sequence joins TRBV18 and TRBJ2-7; 9 nucleotides match TRBD1. CDR1 and CDR2 (germline): KGHSH, LQKENI. The CDR3 length is 13 residues. The V and J ends lost 6 bases and 5 bases, in that order; junction bases with no gene match: 5. Here the CDR3 DNA reads TGTGCCAGCTCGCGGGACAGGGCCAACGAGCAGTACTTC. Its translation is CASSRDRANEQYF.

This clonotype was observed a handful of times. DNA for the CDR3: TGTGCCTGGAGTGCGGGGCGCGAGCAGTACTTC. This codes for CAWSAGREQYF. The V gene is TRBV30, the J gene TRBJ2-7; D tentatively fits TRBD1 or TRBD2 (5 bases each). CDR1 is GTSNPN and CDR2 is SVGIG in the germline V gene (reference sequence). Deletions cut 1 base from V and 6 bases from J, with 7 bases between. This CDR3 spans 11 amino acids.

This clonotype appeared a few times. The chain links TRBV12-3 or TRBV12-4 to TRBJ2-5, with 8 bases that match TRBD2. V trimming: 5 bases; J trimming: 1 base; junction bases outside the gene matches: 6. The CDR3 consists of 15 residues. The CDR3 sequence is CASSLFRGGQETQYF. DNA of the CDR3: TGTGCCAGCAGTCTCTTTCGGGGGGGCCAAGAGACCCAGTACTTC.

The CDR3: CASSIGQSSYEQYF. The CDR3 nucleotides are TGTGCCAGCAGTATTGGACAGAGCTCCTACGAGCAGTACTTC. The chain joins TRBV13 to TRBJ2-7; TRBD1 might be the D (6 bases). Germline CDR1 reads PRHDT; CDR2 reads FYEKMQ (reference sequence). The ends were cut back, 6 bases at V and 0 bases at J, with 12 bases in the middle. This CDR3 is built from 14 residues.

V and J are TRBV20-1 and TRBJ2-1; D gene ambiguous. The germline V and J ends were trimmed by 3 bases and 4 bases, with 10 bases remaining between them. This CDR3 contains 13 residues. Germline loops: CDR1 DFQATT, CDR2 SNEGSKA (reference sequence). The CDR3 loop is CSASPTAYNEQFF. Here the CDR3 DNA reads TGCAGTGCTAGTCCGACTGCTTACAATGAGCAGTTCTTC.

This chain connects TRBV7-9 to TRBJ2-7; the match to TRBD2 covers 8 bases. Germline CDR1 reads SEHNR; CDR2 reads FQNEAQ (reference sequence). With V trimmed by 5 bases and J by 2 bases, 8 bases remained unmatched. The CDR3 length is 15 residues. The CDR3 sequence: CASSPLAGTTYEQYF. As DNA, the CDR3 is TGTGCCAGCAGCCCTTTAGCGGGAACGACCTACGAGCAGTACTTC.

The chain has TRBV29-1 and TRBJ2-1; a weak D match, TRBD2 (6 bases). V lost 4 bases, J lost 3 bases, and 7 bases lay in between. From germline, CDR1 is SQVTM and CDR2 ANQGSEA. This CDR3 comprises 12 residues. The CDR3 protein is CSVADYYNEQFF. The CDR3 DNA is TGCAGCGTTGCGGACTACTACAATGAGCAGTTCTTC.

This clonotype was seen a few times. This sequence joins TRBV10-2 and TRBJ2-5; D is perhaps TRBD1 or TRBD2 (5 bases each). CDR1 and CDR2 (germline): WSHSY, SAAADI. Trimming took 8 bases from V and 2 from J, leaving 18 bases between them. This CDR3 spans 15 amino acids. The CDR3 DNA reads as TGCGCCAGCGGGGACGGGGTGGTGATTCAAGAGACCCAGTACTTC. It yields the protein CASGDGVVIQETQYF.

This clonotype was seen a few times. The chain combines TRBV27 with TRBJ1-2; D possibly corresponds to TRBD1 (5 bases). Germline values: CDR1 MNHEY, CDR2 SMNVEV (reference sequence). V lost 1 base, J lost 5 bases, and 14 bases lay in between. The CDR3 is made up of 15 amino acids. The CDR3 region is CASSLLGAGKYGYTF. The CDR3 bases are TGTGCCAGCAGTTTATTAGGGGCAGGAAAGTATGGCTACACCTTC.

The CDR3 here is CASSKAQGAGGPGSYNEQFF. The DNA of the CDR3 is TGCGCCAGCAGCAAGGCGCAGGGAGCGGGAGGGCCGGGGTCCTACAATGAGCAGTTCTTC. The V and J genes are TRBV5-1 and TRBJ2-1; TRBD2 matches 10 bases. In germline, CDR1 is SGHRS, CDR2 YFSETQ. V dropped 4 bases and J dropped 1; count of bases not matched to a gene: 17. CDR3 size: 20 residues.

This clonotype was picked up many times. V usage is TRBV29-1 and J usage is TRBJ2-1, with TRBD1 matching over 7 bases. Germline assignment: CDR1 SQVTM and CDR2 ANQGSEA. Germline trimming cut 5 bases from V and 0 bases from J; bases unmatched to any gene: 1. The CDR3 runs to 13 residues. The CDR3 DNA is TGCAGCGTTCGACAGGGCTCCTACAATGAGCAGTTCTTC. As protein: CSVRQGSYNEQFF.

This clonotype appeared once. The chain has TRBV11-1 and TRBJ2-5; either TRBD1 or TRBD2 may fit D (5 bases each). This CDR3 has 15 residues. The germline CDR1 and CDR2 sequences are SGHAT and FQDESV (reference sequence). The V and J ends lost 7 bases and 5 bases respectively, with 20 bases between them. The CDR3 reads CASTPFQGWDETQYF. As DNA, the CDR3 is TGTGCCAGCACCCCTTTCCAGGGATGGGACGAGACCCAGTACTTC. The complete variable domain, with remaining parts taken from reference TRBV11-1 and TRBJ2-5, reads EAEVAQSPRYKITEKSQAVAFWCDPISGHATLYWYRQILGQGPELLVQFQDESVVDDSQLPKDRFSAERLKGVDSTLKIQPAELGDSAMYLCASTPFQGWDETQYFGPGTRLLVL.

This chain joins TRBV10-1 and TRBJ2-7; tentative D call: TRBD2 (5 bases). CDR3 length equals 14 residues. V lost 3 bases and J 0 bases, leaving 9 bases between the germline ends. Germline V gene sequence: CDR1 WNHNN, CDR2 SYGVQD (reference sequence). CDR3 sequence reads: CASSDQADSYEQYF. The DNA for the CDR3 is TGCGCCAGCAGTGATCAAGCGGACTCCTACGAGCAGTACTTC.

The CDR3 nucleotides read TGTGCCAGCAGAGGGGTCCTGCGGGCAATGACTGAAGCTTTCTTT. Protein product: CASRGVLRAMTEAFF. The V gene is TRBV6-2 or TRBV6-3, the J gene TRBJ1-1; D is possibly TRBD1 (5 bases). V lost 6 bases and J lost 5, with 19 bases in between. The CDR3 consists of 15 residues. Germline CDR1 reads MNHEY; CDR2 reads SVGEGT.

This chain joins TRBV28 and TRBJ2-7; TRBD2 agrees at 7 bases. Germline assignment: CDR1 MDHEN and CDR2 SYDVKM. This CDR3 is built from 15 residues. Trimming removed 5 bases from V and 2 bases from J; junction bases left unmatched: 9. The CDR3 protein is CASSGGGSITYEQYF. For the CDR3, the DNA is TGTGCCAGCAGTGGAGGCGGGAGCATTACCTACGAGCAGTACTTC. Full variable domain (outside the CDR3, taken from reference TRBV28 and TRBJ2-7): DVKVTQSSRYLVKRTGEKVFLECVQDMDHENMFWYRQDPGLGLRLIYFSYDVKMKEKGDIPEGYSVSREKKERFSLILESASTNQTSMYLCASSGGGSITYEQYFGPGTRLTVT.

The V and J genes are TRBV6-5 and TRBJ2-5, with D perhaps assigned TRBD1 or TRBD2 (6 bases each). CDR1 MNHEY and CDR2 SVGAGI come from the germline V gene. CDR3 length equals 15 residues. V dropped 2 bases and J dropped 4 bases, with 14 bases sitting between them. CDR3 protein: CASSYIGRGGETQYF. CDR3 coding DNA: TGTGCCAGCAGTTACATCGGCAGGGGAGGAGAGACCCAGTACTTC.

This clonotype was counted a few times. The V call is TRBV27, the J call TRBJ2-7; 8 bases line up with TRBD2. The germline CDR1 and CDR2 sequences are MNHEY and SMNVEV (reference sequence). The CDR3 contains 16 residues. The J segment lost 0 bases and the V segment lost 6 bases, leaving 10 bases of the junction unmatched. CDR3 nucleotides: TGTGCCAGCAGAGGACCCCAACTAGCGGCCTCCTACGAGCAGTACTTC. It translates to CASRGPQLAASYEQYF.

This clonotype was counted only a few times. This chain connects TRBV12-3 or TRBV12-4 to TRBJ2-3, with D uncertain. Trimming cost V 8 bases and J 6 bases, with 15 bases left between them. The CDR3 consists of 13 residues. CDR3 loop: CASRSRLSDTQYF. CDR3 DNA sequence: TGTGCCAGCCGGAGTCGACTGTCCGATACGCAGTATTTT.

This clonotype was found a few times. The rearrangement joins TRBV7-8 to TRBJ1-2; maybe TRBD1 (6 bases). In germline, CDR1 is SGHVS, CDR2 FQNEAQ. This CDR3 comprises 14 residues. Trimming stripped 1 base from V and 4 bases from J, with 10 bases between. CDR3 protein: CASSLGAGAYGYTF. CDR3 coding DNA: TGTGCCAGCAGCTTAGGTGCAGGGGCCTATGGCTACACCTTC.

The chain has TRBV25-1 and TRBJ2-1; D not resolved. The CDR3 is made up of 14 amino acids. V was pared by 4 bases and J by 1 base, with 8 bases between. In germline, CDR1 is MGHDK, CDR2 SYGVNS. CDR3 sequence: CASSGFRSYNEQFF. The CDR3 bases are TGTGCCAGCAGTGGTTTTAGGTCCTACAATGAGCAGTTCTTC. Drawing the rest from reference TRBV25-1 and TRBJ2-1, the complete variable domain is EADIYQTPRYLVIGTGKKITLECSQTMGHDKMYWYQQDPGMELHLIHYSYGVNSTEKGDLSSESTVSRIRTEHFPLTLESARPSHTSQYLCASSGFRSYNEQFFGPGTRLTVL.

The chain employs TRBV12-3 or TRBV12-4 and TRBJ2-1; the match to TRBD2 covers 9 bases. J gave up 7 bases and V 6 bases, and 13 bases lay outside the gene matches. The CDR3 totals 16 residues. The CDR3 DNA reads as TGTGCCAGCAGGGGGATAGCGGGAGAGGTTTCGAATGAGCAGTTCTTC. Its protein is CASRGIAGEVSNEQFF.

V gene TRBV7-2 combines with J gene TRBJ2-1, with D uncertain. The CDR3 has 13 residues. The ends were cut back, 5 bases at V and 9 bases at J, with 14 bases in the middle. CDR1 is SGHTA, CDR2 FQGNSA, per germline. CDR3 bases: TGTGCCAGCAGCCCCGCTTATCTAGGTGAGCAGTTCTTC. It is translated as CASSPAYLGEQFF.

This chain links TRBV7-2 with TRBJ1-4; the match to TRBD1 covers 7 bases. The CDR3 is 13 residues long. Germline CDR1 and CDR2: SGHTA and FQGNSA. Germline trimming cut 3 bases from V and 8 bases from J; bases unmatched to any gene: 3. The CDR3 is CASSLTGWEKLFF. The DNA for the CDR3 is TGTGCCAGCAGCTTGACAGGGTGGGAAAAACTGTTTTTT.

The rearrangement uses TRBV28 and TRBJ2-7; 13 positions agree with TRBD2. The CDR3 has 14 residues. The V gene's germline CDR1 is MDHEN and CDR2 SYDVKM. The junction had 2 bases not matched to a gene; V was cut back by 6 bases and J by 3 bases. The CDR3 is CASRGLAGHYEQYF. The CDR3 DNA follows: TGTGCCAGCAGGGGACTAGCGGGACACTACGAGCAGTACTTC.

This clonotype occurred a few times. The chain has TRBV5-1 and TRBJ2-2; D gene unclear. The CDR3 length is 19 residues. With 2 bases removed from V and 0 bases from J, the gap between germline ends came to 20 bases. The V gene's germline CDR1 is SGHRS and CDR2 YFSETQ. The CDR3 protein is CASSLVTFTLSTNTGELFF. CDR3 nucleotides: TGCGCCAGCAGCTTAGTGACTTTCACCCTATCCACGAACACCGGGGAGCTGTTTTTT.